The 22 T cell receptor beta chains below all came from one sample that was sequenced in a study of cytomegalovirus exposure and HLA in healthy donors. PCR used 60 Vbeta primers and 13 Jbeta primers. Using immunoSEQ multiplex PCR, the repertoire was profiled, and TCRdb retains in-frame clones only, with some absent. The sample contains approximately 150,000 clones, more than 60% of which appear only once. Sequenced sample: PBMCs. These receptors were obtained from a male donor in good health and CMV-seronegative.

The chain combines TRBV7-6 with TRBJ2-2; 11 bases are shared with TRBD2. V lost 4 bases to trimming and J lost 0 bases; unmatched junction nucleotides: 1. The CDR3 covers 16 residues. Looked up from germline, CDR1 is SGHVS and CDR2 is FNYEAQ. The CDR3 loop is CASSYSGGANTGELFF. The CDR3 DNA reads TGTGCCAGCAGCTATAGCGGGGGGGCGAACACCGGGGAGCTGTTTTTT. Filled out from reference TRBV7-6 and TRBJ2-2, the complete variable domain reads GAGVSQSPRYKVTKRGQDVALRCDPISGHVSLYWYRQALGQGPEFLTYFNYEAQQDKSGLPNDRFSAERPEGSISTLTIQRTEQRDSAMYRCASSYSGGANTGELFFGEGSRLTVL.

The rearrangement joins TRBV2 to TRBJ1-5; tentatively, D is TRBD1 (5 bases). V gave up 6 bases and J gave up 0 bases, with 12 bases separating them. This CDR3 is built from 15 residues. The germline CDR1 and CDR2 sequences are SNHLY and FYNNEI. This chain's CDR3 is CASRKGSYSNQPQHF. Written as DNA, the CDR3 is TGTGCCAGCAGAAAGGGGTCGTATAGCAATCAGCCCCAGCATTTT.

The rearrangement uses TRBV7-3 and TRBJ2-3; a weak D match, TRBD1 (6 bases). The germline CDR1 and CDR2 sequences are SGHTA and FQGTGA. CDR3 length: 14 amino acids. With 1 base removed from V and 4 bases from J, the gap between germline ends came to 9 bases. The CDR3 reads CASSLSHRADTQYF. The CDR3 DNA follows: TGTGCCAGCAGCTTAAGCCACAGGGCAGATACGCAGTATTTT.

This chain connects TRBV5-1 to TRBJ2-5, with a possible D match to TRBD1 (5 bases). The tail of the sequence fits TRBJ2-7 better, so the J call may be wrong. This CDR3 is built from 14 residues. In germline, CDR1 is SGHRS, CDR2 YFSETQ. For the CDR3, the DNA is TGCGCCAGCAGCCCGGACATACTTTCCTACGAGCAGTACTTC. Translation gives CASSPDILSYEQYF.

The chain is built from TRBV11-3 and TRBJ2-7, with D maybe TRBD1 (6 bases). V lost 0 bases to trimming and J lost 3 bases, with 12 bases between them. The CDR3 runs 15 residues. Germline-derived CDR1 and CDR2 are SGHNT and YENEEA. The CDR3 loop reads CASSLDGQGNYEQYF. The CDR3 coding sequence is TGTGCCAGCAGCTTAGATGGTCAGGGGAACTACGAGCAGTACTTC.

This clone was detected only once. The rearrangement links TRBV6-5 to TRBJ2-1; possibly TRBD2 for D (5 bases). The germline CDR1 and CDR2 sequences are MNHEY and SVGAGI. This CDR3 comprises 14 residues. Trimming pared 5 bases from V and 11 bases from J, leaving 19 bases between. In nucleotides, the CDR3 is TGTGCCAGCAGTGAGGGAGAGAAGGCTTTACAGCAGTTCTTC. This gives the protein CASSEGEKALQQFF.

The chain carries TRBV28 and TRBJ1-1; 9 bases align to TRBD1. The ends lost 7 bases at V and 3 bases at J; junction bases unmatched: 3. Germline V CDR1 and CDR2: MDHEN, SYDVKM. CDR3 length: 13 residues. In DNA, the CDR3 is TGTGCCAGCACGGGACAGGGCTACACTGAAGCTTTCTTT. Its protein product is CASTGQGYTEAFF.

This clone was counted only a few times. This chain links TRBV21-1 with TRBJ1-5; the D call in the table, TRBD1, was not verified against the DNA. TRBV21-1 is a recognized pseudogene. The CDR3 loop spans 17 amino acids. The CDR3, as DNA: TGTGCCAGCAGCAAAGACACCCAAATTTATAGCAATCAGCCCCAGCATTTT. Its translation is CASSKDTQIYSNQPQHF.

The genes are TRBV9 and TRBJ1-3, with TRBD1 matching 7 bases. After removal of 3 bases from V and 7 bases from J, the junction contained 10 bases not matched to a gene. Germline V gene data show CDR1 as SGDLS and CDR2 as YYNGEE. The CDR3 spans 15 residues. CDR3 protein: CASSGGGRSPNTIYF. The CDR3 DNA is TGTGCCAGCAGCGGAGGGGGCAGGAGCCCTAACACCATATATTTT.

The chain is built from TRBV28 and TRBJ2-5, with 8 bases matching TRBD2. Germline values: CDR1 MDHEN, CDR2 SYDVKM. The CDR3 covers 16 residues. Germline trimming cut 1 base from V and 2 bases from J; bases unmatched to any gene: 6. The CDR3 nucleotides are TGTGCCAGCAGTTTATTGGTTAGCGGGGCGCAAGAGACCCAGTACTTC. Translating it yields CASSLLVSGAQETQYF.

This chain joins TRBV5-1 and TRBJ2-1; possibly TRBD2 for D (6 bases). The CDR3 spans 15 residues. The V gene's germline CDR1 is SGHRS and CDR2 YFSETQ. V gave up 1 base and J gave up 6 bases, with 14 bases separating them. This CDR3 reads CASSLPGEAPNEQFF. CDR3 sequence (DNA): TGCGCCAGCAGCTTGCCCGGGGAGGCCCCCAATGAGCAGTTCTTC.

The genes are TRBV6-5 and TRBJ2-7, with 8 bases lining up with TRBD1. Germline CDR1 MNHEY, CDR2 SVGAGI. With V trimmed by 7 bases and J by 2 bases, 7 bases remained unmatched. The CDR3 extends over 14 amino acids. The CDR3 region has the DNA TGTGCCAGCACCTTCGGACAGGGAACCTACGAGCAGTACTTC. Its translation: CASTFGQGTYEQYF.

This rearrangement joins TRBV5-1 to TRBJ2-2; 9 bases are a match to TRBD2. The V and J ends lost 7 bases and 5 bases, in that order; junction bases with no gene match: 12. Germline-derived CDR1 and CDR2 are SGHRS and YFSETQ. This CDR3 region has 16 residues. In nucleotides, the CDR3 is TGCGCCAGCTCGCGTGAAGCGGGAGGAGGTACCGGGGAGCTGTTTTTT. This codes for CASSREAGGGTGELFF.

V gene TRBV5-1 combines with J gene TRBJ2-1; TRBD2 matches at 8 bases. Germline V lookup: CDR1 SGHRS, CDR2 YFSETQ. V shed 4 bases and J 3 bases; nucleotides not matched to a gene: 6. This CDR3 is built from 15 residues. The CDR3 loop reads CASSGGGTSYNEQFF. CDR3 sequence (DNA): TGCGCCAGCAGCGGGGGAGGGACTAGCTACAATGAGCAGTTCTTC.

The rearrangement joins TRBV5-5 to TRBJ2-7; 15 bases are a match to TRBD2. CDR1 is SGHKS and CDR2 is YYEKEE in the germline V gene (reference sequence). CDR3 size: 15 residues. The V and J ends lost 4 bases and 6 bases, in that order; junction bases with no gene match: 5. This CDR3 is CASSGTSGGNREQYF. For the CDR3, the DNA is TGTGCCAGCAGCGGGACTAGCGGGGGGAATCGCGAGCAGTACTTC.

A few counts support this clone. This chain uses TRBV28 with TRBJ2-7, with D maybe TRBD1 (5 bases). The V end was cut by 4 bases, the J end by 2 bases, with 21 bases between. This CDR3 spans 17 amino acids. Germline CDR1 reads MDHEN; CDR2 reads SYDVKM. CDR3 nucleotides: TGTGCCAGCAGTTCGATAAACAGGTTTCCCACCCCCTACGAGCAGTACTTC. This codes for CASSSINRFPTPYEQYF.

The chain uses TRBV4-1 and TRBJ1-5; the D gene is possibly TRBD1 (5 bases). The ends were cut back, 4 bases at V and 4 bases at J, with 17 bases in the middle. The CDR3 has 16 residues. Germline CDR1 MGHRA, CDR2 YSYEKL. The DNA for the CDR3 is TGCGCCAGCAGCCTAAACCTCGGGACTGTTAATCAGCCCCAGCATTTT. Its protein is CASSLNLGTVNQPQHF.

The chain combines TRBV25-1 with TRBJ2-6; 7 bases match TRBD1. This CDR3 is 16 amino acids long. The V and J ends lost 6 bases and 0 bases, in that order; junction bases with no gene match: 5. Germline V gives CDR1 MGHDK, CDR2 SYGVNS. CDR3 in DNA: TGTGCCAGCAGGAGACAGGGAAACTCTGGGGCCAACGTCCTGACTTTC. Amino acid sequence: CASRRQGNSGANVLTF.

The gene calls are TRBV7-9 and TRBJ2-7, with TRBD1 identical over 8 bases. The CDR3 is 15 residues long. The V gene's germline CDR1 is SEHNR and CDR2 FQNEAQ (reference sequence). The V gene end was trimmed by 1 base and the J gene end by 3 bases; junction bases not matched to a gene: 5. This CDR3 reads CASSLGETGDYEQYF. CDR3 nucleotides: TGTGCCAGCAGCTTAGGTGAGACAGGGGACTACGAGCAGTACTTC.

The gene calls are TRBV18 and TRBJ2-1; 13 bases fit TRBD2. The CDR3 has 15 amino acids. The junction had 5 bases not matched to a gene; V was cut back by 3 bases and J by 9 bases. Germline V CDR1 and CDR2: KGHSH, LQKENI. Written as DNA, the CDR3 is TGTGCCAGCTCACCCGGACTAGCGGGAGCATCTGAGCAGTTCTTC. Translation gives CASSPGLAGASEQFF.

This clone appeared a few times. The genes are TRBV5-1 and TRBJ1-6, with D possibly TRBD1 on 6 matching bases. Between the trimmed V and J ends, which lost 4 bases and 13 bases, there was a span of 24 bases. CDR1 is SGHRS and CDR2 is YFSETQ in the germline V gene. This CDR3 is 16 amino acids long. CDR3 region: CASSPPSDATGGPLHF. The DNA of the CDR3 is TGCGCCAGCAGCCCCCCCAGTGACGCGACAGGTGGTCCCCTCCACTTT.

In its sample, this clone was seen a few times. The J gene is TRBJ2-5, the V gene TRBV6-1, with TRBD2 matching over 12 bases. Germline V gene data show CDR1 as MNHNS and CDR2 as SASEGT. J was trimmed by 1 base and V by 4 bases; bases with no gene match: 10. This CDR3 is 18 amino acids long. The DNA for the CDR3 is TGTGCCAGCAGTGGGTCCGTGAGGGGACTAGCGGGCCAAGAGACCCAGTACTTC. Encoded protein: CASSGSVRGLAGQETQYF.